The 25 T cell receptor beta chains listed next were all sequenced from one sample in a study of blood T cell repertoires in COVID-19. Measured with immunoSEQ multiplex PCR; TCRdb has only the in-frame clones, and not every one. Here the sample spans about 71,000 clones, roughly 86% being singletons. The specimen sequenced was peripheral blood. Receptors originate from a man over 45 with active COVID-19.

The rearrangement uses TRBV5-1 and TRBJ2-3; maybe TRBD1 (5 bases). Trimming took 3 bases from V and 1 from J, leaving 12 bases between them. The CDR3 length is 15 residues. The germline CDR1 and CDR2 sequences are SGHRS and YFSETQ. Here the CDR3 reads CASSSGQTRTDTQYF. The CDR3 bases are TGCGCCAGCAGCTCCGGACAAACACGCACAGATACGCAGTATTTT. Looking up the rest from reference TRBV5-1 and TRBJ2-3 gives the full variable domain: KAGVTQTPRYLIKTRGQQVTLSCSPISGHRSVSWYQQTPGQGLQFLFEYFSETQRNKGNFPGRFSGRQFSNSRSEMNVSTLELGDSALYLCASSSGQTRTDTQYFGPGTRLTVL.

The chain carries TRBV5-1 and TRBJ1-1, with D perhaps matching TRBD1 (6 bases). The CDR3 length is 13 residues. Germline V gene data show CDR1 as SGHRS and CDR2 as YFSETQ. With 2 bases removed from V and 4 bases from J, the gap between germline ends came to 9 bases. CDR3 protein: CASSFQGSTEAFF. In DNA, the CDR3 is TGCGCCAGCAGCTTCCAGGGGAGCACTGAAGCTTTCTTT.

The J gene is TRBJ2-5, the V gene TRBV19; no clear D gene. CDR1 and CDR2 from the germline V gene are LNHDA and SQIVND (reference sequence). With 3 bases removed from V and 1 base from J, the gap between germline ends came to 6 bases. This CDR3 has 13 amino acids. The CDR3 reads CASSIGSQETQYF. DNA of the CDR3: TGTGCCAGTAGTATTGGCAGCCAAGAGACCCAGTACTTC.

The chain combines TRBV7-8 with TRBJ1-2; tentatively, D is TRBD1 (6 bases). The CDR3 is made up of 15 amino acids. Germline CDR1 is SGHVS and CDR2 is FQNEAQ. Trimming cost V 3 bases and J 7 bases, with 18 bases left between them. The CDR3 protein is CASSFGDTTMSGYTF. The CDR3 nucleotides are TGTGCCAGCAGCTTCGGGGACACCACTATGTCTGGCTACACCTTC.

This clone was counted a single time. CDR3 in amino acids: CASSERGGYNEQFF. In DNA, the CDR3 is TGTGCCAGCAGCGAGCGGGGGGGGTACAATGAGCAGTTCTTC. The rearrangement links TRBV25-1 to TRBJ2-1; 10 positions match TRBD2. Unmatched junction bases numbered 3, after V lost 6 bases and J lost 4 bases. CDR3 length equals 14 residues. In germline, CDR1 is MGHDK, CDR2 SYGVNS. Drawing the rest from reference TRBV25-1 and TRBJ2-1, the complete variable domain is EADIYQTPRYLVIGTGKKITLECSQTMGHDKMYWYQQDPGMELHLIHYSYGVNSTEKGDLSSESTVSRIRTEHFPLTLESARPSHTSQYLCASSERGGYNEQFFGPGTRLTVL.

The chain carries TRBV5-6 and TRBJ1-3; D remains ambiguous. CDR1 is SGHDT and CDR2 is YYEEEE in the germline V gene. V was shortened by 7 bases and J by 0 bases, with 11 bases between the two germline ends. CDR3 length: 14 amino acids. In DNA, the CDR3 is TGTGCCAGCCACTACGGGAGCTCTGGAAACACCATATATTTT. Its translation: CASHYGSSGNTIYF.

The CDR3 sequence is CASSFADRLNQPQHF. CDR3 bases: TGTGCCAGCAGTTTTGCCGACAGACTCAATCAGCCCCAGCATTTT. The V and J genes are TRBV27 and TRBJ1-5, with D perhaps matching TRBD1 (5 bases). This CDR3 comprises 15 residues. Trimming took 3 bases from V and 3 from J, leaving 12 bases between them. The germline CDR1 and CDR2 sequences are MNHEY and SMNVEV (reference sequence).

The chain is built from TRBV15 and TRBJ1-2; 7 nucleotides align to TRBD1. Germline trimming cut 3 bases from V and 8 bases from J; bases unmatched to any gene: 6. The germline CDR1 and CDR2 sequences are LNHNV and YYDKDF (reference sequence). The length of the CDR3 is 13 residues. CDR3 coding DNA: TGTGCCACCAGCAGTCCGGGACAGAGGGGCTACACCTTC. Translation: CATSSPGQRGYTF.

The chain couples TRBV7-6 to TRBJ2-1, with TRBD2 as a possible D gene (5 bases). V lost 5 bases, J lost 8 bases, and 19 bases lay in between. Per the germline V gene, CDR1 is SGHVS and CDR2 is FNYEAQ. The CDR3 has 15 residues. The CDR3 DNA sequence: TGTGCCAGCAGCACCTTCGGACCCCCGCGGGATGAGCAGTTCTTC. Translated: CASSTFGPPRDEQFF.

In this sample, this clone turned up once. CDR3 sequence: CASSLDGRGNQPQHF. CDR3 coding DNA: TGCGCCAGCAGCTTGGACGGGAGGGGCAATCAGCCCCAGCATTTT. The genes are TRBV5-1 and TRBJ1-5; D gene uncertain. Trimming took 0 bases from V and 2 from J, leaving 9 bases between them. Germline assignment: CDR1 SGHRS and CDR2 YFSETQ. This CDR3 comprises 15 residues.

This clone was seen more than once but under ten times. This chain uses TRBV3-1 (or the pseudogene TRBV3-2) with TRBJ1-1, with a tentative D call TRBD1 (6 bases). The CDR3 has 14 amino acids. The V gene's germline CDR1 is LGHDT and CDR2 YNNKEL (reference sequence). The V gene lost 3 bases and the J gene lost 3 bases, with 11 bases spanning the gap. The CDR3 region is CASSHRGRYTEAFF. The CDR3 DNA sequence: TGTGCCAGCAGCCACAGGGGTCGGTACACTGAAGCTTTCTTT.

The chain recombines TRBV5-8 with TRBJ1-2; TRBD1 aligns across 8 bases. The CDR3 has 16 amino acids. With V trimmed by 0 bases and J by 8 bases, 12 bases remained unmatched. CDR1 is SGHTS and CDR2 is YDEGEE in the germline V gene. CDR3 bases: TGTGCCAGCAGCTTGGCAGGGGGCGCATTCTCGCAGGGCTACACCTTC. This gives the protein CASSLAGGAFSQGYTF.

The rearrangement links TRBV19 to TRBJ1-2; weak D call: TRBD1 (6 bases). CDR1 and CDR2 from the germline V gene are LNHDA and SQIVND (reference sequence). The CDR3 is 13 amino acids. V lost 3 bases, J lost 8 bases, and 13 bases lay in between. The CDR3 bases are TGTGCCAGTAGTATCGGGGGGCTCGGAGGCTACACCTTC. This codes for CASSIGGLGGYTF.

This clone was recorded only once. The CDR3 loop is CASSAQGGYNSPLHF. CDR3 coding DNA: TGTGCCAGCAGCGCCCAAGGCGGCTATAATTCACCCCTCCACTTT. The V call is TRBV9, the J call TRBJ1-6; no reliable D call. The CDR3 is 15 residues long. CDR1 SGDLS and CDR2 YYNGEE come from the germline V gene. Between the trimmed V and J ends, which lost 3 bases and 3 bases, there was a span of 10 bases.

The chain couples TRBV24-1 to TRBJ2-1, with 13 bases lining up with TRBD2. CDR3 length equals 14 residues. Unmatched junction bases numbered 1, after V lost 5 bases and J lost 7 bases. CDR1 is KGHDR, CDR2 SFDVKD, per germline. Here the CDR3 reads CATSGGLAGNEQFF. As DNA, the CDR3 is TGTGCCACCAGTGGGGGACTAGCGGGAAATGAGCAGTTCTTC.

The V gene is TRBV10-3, the J gene TRBJ2-2; 9 bases are a match to TRBD2. The CDR3 is 16 amino acids. V shed 6 bases, J shed 8 bases, and the junction held 13 bases outside the gene matches. CDR1 is ENHRY and CDR2 is SYGVKD in the germline V gene. Written as DNA, the CDR3 is TGTGCCATCAGCCGAGGACTAGCGACCTCGGGGGGGGAGCTGTTTTTT. Protein sequence: CAISRGLATSGGELFF.

The chain uses TRBV7-2 and TRBJ2-2; possibly TRBD1 for D (6 bases). The V gene lost 5 bases and the J gene lost 0 bases, with 10 bases spanning the gap. Germline V gene lookup returns CDR1 SGHTA and CDR2 FQGNSA. The CDR3 covers 15 residues. The CDR3 sequence: CASSPGTTNTGELFF. The CDR3 DNA reads TGTGCCAGCAGCCCAGGGACAACGAACACCGGGGAGCTGTTTTTT.

The chain uses TRBV27 and TRBJ2-1, with TRBD1 identical over 9 bases. This CDR3 is 16 amino acids long. Germline CDR1 reads MNHEY; CDR2 reads SMNVEV (reference sequence). Trimming removed 6 bases from V and 2 bases from J; junction bases left unmatched: 8. CDR3 region: CASSADGQGPYNEQFF. DNA of the CDR3: TGTGCCAGCAGCGCGGACGGACAGGGGCCCTACAATGAGCAGTTCTTC.

CDR3 region: CASSVDRGFQPQHF. Here the CDR3 DNA reads TGTGCCAGCAGCGTGGACAGGGGCTTTCAGCCCCAGCATTTT. The rearrangement links TRBV6-5 to TRBJ1-5, with 9 bases lining up with TRBD1. Germline values: CDR1 MNHEY, CDR2 SVGAGI. The CDR3 has 14 amino acids. Trimming took 6 bases from V and 6 from J; bases not matched to a gene: 6.

This clone was seen only once. V gene TRBV4-2 combines with J gene TRBJ2-3; 8 bases agree with TRBD1. V was clipped by 4 bases and J by 2 bases; unmatched bases: 11. The V gene's germline CDR1 is LGHNA and CDR2 YNFKEQ. The CDR3 extends over 17 amino acids. The chain's CDR3 is CASSLGADRATTDTQYF. As DNA, the CDR3 is TGTGCCAGCAGCCTGGGGGCGGACAGGGCGACCACAGATACGCAGTATTTT.

This clone occurred a few times. The V gene is TRBV7-9, the J gene TRBJ1-2; D call uncertain. CDR1 is SEHNR and CDR2 is FQNEAQ in the germline V gene (reference sequence). V shed 5 bases and J shed 8 bases, with 15 bases lying between them. The CDR3 consists of 13 residues. Written as DNA, the CDR3 is TGTGCCAGCAGCCGTACAGAAGGCAGCGGCTACACCTTC. Translated: CASSRTEGSGYTF.

This clone was observed a few times. The chain joins TRBV29-1 to TRBJ2-1; 8 positions agree with TRBD2. Germline V CDR1 and CDR2: SQVTM, ANQGSEA. V shed 5 bases, J shed 8 bases, and the junction held 5 bases outside the gene matches. The CDR3 has 12 amino acids. The CDR3, as DNA: TGCAGCGTTCTGGGACTAGTTTATGAGCAGTTCTTC. It is translated as CSVLGLVYEQFF.

The V and J genes are TRBV18 and TRBJ2-7; tentative D call: TRBD1 (5 bases). V gave up 5 bases and J gave up 9 bases, with 14 bases separating them. Germline V CDR1 and CDR2: KGHSH, LQKENI. CDR3 length: 12 residues. In DNA, the CDR3 is TGTGCCAGCTCATCCAGGGTGATAGGGCAGTACTTC. Protein: CASSSRVIGQYF.

V usage is TRBV29-1 and J usage is TRBJ2-7; 10 nucleotides match TRBD1. CDR3 size: 15 residues. The ends lost 3 bases at V and 7 bases at J; junction bases unmatched: 12. CDR1 SQVTM and CDR2 ANQGSEA come from the germline V gene. Written as DNA, the CDR3 is TGCAGCGTTGAGAAACCCGGGACAGGGGTCGGAGAGCAGTACTTC. It specifies CSVEKPGTGVGEQYF.

The gene calls are TRBV11-2 and TRBJ2-3; no firm D call. The length of the CDR3 is 13 residues. Trimming pared 2 bases from V and 4 bases from J, leaving 7 bases between. Germline CDR1 is SGHAT and CDR2 is FQNNGV. The CDR3 spells CASSLFLADTQYF. The DNA for the CDR3 is TGTGCCAGCAGCTTATTCCTAGCAGATACGCAGTATTTT.